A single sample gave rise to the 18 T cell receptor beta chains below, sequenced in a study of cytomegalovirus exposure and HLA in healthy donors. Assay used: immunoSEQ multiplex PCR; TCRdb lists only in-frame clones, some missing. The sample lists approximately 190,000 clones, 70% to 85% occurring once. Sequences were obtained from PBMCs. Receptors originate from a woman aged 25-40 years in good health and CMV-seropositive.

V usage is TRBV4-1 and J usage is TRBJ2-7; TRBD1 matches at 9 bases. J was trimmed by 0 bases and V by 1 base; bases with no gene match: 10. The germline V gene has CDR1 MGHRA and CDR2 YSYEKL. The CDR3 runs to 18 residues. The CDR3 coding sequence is TGCGCCAGCAGCCAAGGAAGGTTCACAGGGGGCCGCTCCTACGAGCAGTACTTC. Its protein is CASSQGRFTGGRSYEQYF.

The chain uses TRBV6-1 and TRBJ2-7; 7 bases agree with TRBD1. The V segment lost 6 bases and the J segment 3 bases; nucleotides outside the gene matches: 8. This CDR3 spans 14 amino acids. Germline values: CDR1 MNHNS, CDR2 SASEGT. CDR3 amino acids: CASRFETGIYEQYF. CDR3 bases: TGTGCCAGCAGGTTCGAGACAGGGATCTACGAGCAGTACTTC.

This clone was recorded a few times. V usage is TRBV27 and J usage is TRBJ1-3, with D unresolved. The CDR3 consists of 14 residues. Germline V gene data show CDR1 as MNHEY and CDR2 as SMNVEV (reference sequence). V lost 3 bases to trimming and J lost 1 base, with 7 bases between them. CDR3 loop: CASSFTRSGNTIYF. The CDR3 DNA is TGTGCCAGCAGTTTCACTCGGTCTGGAAACACCATATATTTT.

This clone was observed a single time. CDR3 bases: TGTGCCAGCAGTGAACTTCAGGGTCGGACCGGGGAGCTGTTTTTT. Translated: CASSELQGRTGELFF. This chain links TRBV2 with TRBJ2-2; TRBD1 is a possible D gene (5 bases). CDR1 is SNHLY, CDR2 FYNNEI, per germline. This CDR3 has 15 amino acids. Trimming took off 2 bases at V and 5 bases at J, with 12 bases between the two ends.

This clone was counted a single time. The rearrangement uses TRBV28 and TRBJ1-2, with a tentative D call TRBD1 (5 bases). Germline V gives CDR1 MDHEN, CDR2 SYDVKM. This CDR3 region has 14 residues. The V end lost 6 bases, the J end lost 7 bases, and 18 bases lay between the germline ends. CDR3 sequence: CASRHSLGGSGYTF. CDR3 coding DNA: TGTGCCAGCAGACACTCCTTGGGGGGAAGTGGCTACACCTTC.

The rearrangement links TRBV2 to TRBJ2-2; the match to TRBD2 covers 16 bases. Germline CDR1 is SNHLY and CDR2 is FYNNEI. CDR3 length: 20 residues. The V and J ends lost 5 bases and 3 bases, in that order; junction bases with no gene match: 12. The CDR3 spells CASSSTLGLAGGPHTGELFF. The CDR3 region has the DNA TGTGCCAGCAGTTCTACTTTGGGACTAGCGGGAGGGCCCCACACCGGGGAGCTGTTTTTT.

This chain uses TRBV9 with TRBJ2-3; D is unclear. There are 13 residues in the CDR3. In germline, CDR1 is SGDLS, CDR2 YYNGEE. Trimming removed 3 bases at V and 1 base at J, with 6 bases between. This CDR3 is CASSAIGTDTQYF. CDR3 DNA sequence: TGTGCCAGCAGCGCCATAGGCACAGATACGCAGTATTTT. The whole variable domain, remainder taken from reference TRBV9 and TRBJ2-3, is DSGVTQTPKHLITATGQRVTLRCSPRSGDLSVYWYQQSLDQGLQFLIQYYNGEERAKGNILERFSAQQFPDLHSELNLSSLELGDSALYFCASSAIGTDTQYFGPGTRLTVL.

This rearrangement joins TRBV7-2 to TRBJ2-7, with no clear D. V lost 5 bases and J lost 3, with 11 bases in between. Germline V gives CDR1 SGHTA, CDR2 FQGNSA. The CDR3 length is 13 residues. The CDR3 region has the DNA TGTGCCAGCAGCCTCCCTCTATACTACGAGCAGTACTTC. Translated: CASSLPLYYEQYF.

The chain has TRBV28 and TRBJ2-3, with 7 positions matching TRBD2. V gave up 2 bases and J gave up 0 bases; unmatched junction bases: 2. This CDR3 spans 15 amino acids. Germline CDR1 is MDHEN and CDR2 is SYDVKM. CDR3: CASSLGTISTDTQYF. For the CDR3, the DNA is TGTGCCAGCAGTTTAGGGACTATAAGCACAGATACGCAGTATTTT.

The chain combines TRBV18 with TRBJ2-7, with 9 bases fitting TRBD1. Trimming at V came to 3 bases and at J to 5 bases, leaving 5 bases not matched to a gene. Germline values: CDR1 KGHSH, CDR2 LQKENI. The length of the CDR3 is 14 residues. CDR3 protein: CASSPVGQGHEQYF. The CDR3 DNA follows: TGTGCCAGCTCACCGGTCGGACAGGGGCACGAGCAGTACTTC.

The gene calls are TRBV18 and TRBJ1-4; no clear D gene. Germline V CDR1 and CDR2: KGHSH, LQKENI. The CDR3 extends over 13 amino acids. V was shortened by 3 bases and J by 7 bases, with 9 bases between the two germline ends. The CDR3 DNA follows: TGTGCCAGCTCACCCGTATCTAGTGAAAAACTGTTTTTT. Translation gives CASSPVSSEKLFF. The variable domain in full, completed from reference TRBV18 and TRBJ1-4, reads NAGVMQNPRHLVRRRGQEARLRCSPMKGHSHVYWYRQLPEEGLKFMVYLQKENIIDESGMPKERFSAEFPKEGPSILRIQQVVRGDSAAYFCASSPVSSEKLFFGSGTQLSVL.

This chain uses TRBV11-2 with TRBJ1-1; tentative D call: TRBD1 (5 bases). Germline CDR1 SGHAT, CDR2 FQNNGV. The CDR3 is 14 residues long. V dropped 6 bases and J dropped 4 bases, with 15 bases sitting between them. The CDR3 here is CASRWIAGRTEAFF. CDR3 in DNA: TGTGCCAGCAGGTGGATTGCAGGGCGCACTGAAGCTTTCTTT.

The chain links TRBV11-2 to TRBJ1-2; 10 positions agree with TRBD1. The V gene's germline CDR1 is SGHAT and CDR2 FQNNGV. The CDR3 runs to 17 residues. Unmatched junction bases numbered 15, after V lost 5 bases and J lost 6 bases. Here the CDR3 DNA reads TGTGCCAGCAGCCCCTCCCCGACAGGGGGCATTTACGATGGCTACACCTTC. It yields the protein CASSPSPTGGIYDGYTF.

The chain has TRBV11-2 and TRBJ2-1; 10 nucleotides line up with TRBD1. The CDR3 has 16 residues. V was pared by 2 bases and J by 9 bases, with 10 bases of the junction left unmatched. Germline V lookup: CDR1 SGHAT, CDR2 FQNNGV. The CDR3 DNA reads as TGTGCCAGCAGCTTATCCGGGACAGGGGCATCGGGTGAGCAGTTCTTC. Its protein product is CASSLSGTGASGEQFF.

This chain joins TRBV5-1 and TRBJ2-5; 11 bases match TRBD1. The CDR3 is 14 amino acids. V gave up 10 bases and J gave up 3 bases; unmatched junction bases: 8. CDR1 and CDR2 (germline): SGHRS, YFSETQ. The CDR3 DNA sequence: TGCGCCTGCGGGCTGGGACAGGGGGAAGAGACCCAGTACTTC. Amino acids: CACGLGQGEETQYF.

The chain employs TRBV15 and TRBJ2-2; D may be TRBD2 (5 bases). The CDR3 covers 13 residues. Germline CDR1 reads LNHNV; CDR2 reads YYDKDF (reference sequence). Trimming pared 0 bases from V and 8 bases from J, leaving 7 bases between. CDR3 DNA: TGTGCCACCAGCAGAGACCCGGGAGGGGAGCTGTTTTTT. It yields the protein CATSRDPGGELFF.

The chain's CDR3 is CASSLAPGKNTGELFF. Written as DNA, the CDR3 is TGTGCCAGCAGCTTGGCCCCAGGGAAAAACACCGGGGAGCTGTTTTTT. The V call is TRBV5-6, the J call TRBJ2-2; D possibly corresponds to TRBD1 (5 bases). Germline-derived CDR1 and CDR2 are SGHDT and YYEEEE. The CDR3 runs to 16 residues. Trimming pared 0 bases from V and 2 bases from J, leaving 11 bases between. Full variable domain (rest looked up from reference TRBV5-6 and TRBJ2-2): DAGVTQSPTHLIKTRGQQVTLRCSPKSGHDTVSWYQQALGQGPQFIFQYYEEEERQRGNFPDRFSGHQFPNYSSELNVNALLLGDSALYLCASSLAPGKNTGELFFGEGSRLTVL.

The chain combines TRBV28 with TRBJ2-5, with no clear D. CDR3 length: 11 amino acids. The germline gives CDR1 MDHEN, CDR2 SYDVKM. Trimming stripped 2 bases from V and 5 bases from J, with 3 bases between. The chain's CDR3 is CASSLQETQYF. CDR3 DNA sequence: TGTGCCAGCAGTTTACAGGAGACCCAGTACTTC.